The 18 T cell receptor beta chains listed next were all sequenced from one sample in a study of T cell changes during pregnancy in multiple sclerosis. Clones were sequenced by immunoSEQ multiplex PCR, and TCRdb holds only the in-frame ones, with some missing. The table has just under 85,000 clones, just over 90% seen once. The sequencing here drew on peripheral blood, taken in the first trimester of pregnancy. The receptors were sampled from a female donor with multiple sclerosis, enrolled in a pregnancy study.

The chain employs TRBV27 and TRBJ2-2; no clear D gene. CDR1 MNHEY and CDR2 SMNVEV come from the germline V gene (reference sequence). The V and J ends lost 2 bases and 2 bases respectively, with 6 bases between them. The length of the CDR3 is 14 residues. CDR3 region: CASSLAANTGELFF. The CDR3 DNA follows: TGTGCCAGCAGTTTAGCGGCCAACACCGGGGAGCTGTTTTTT.

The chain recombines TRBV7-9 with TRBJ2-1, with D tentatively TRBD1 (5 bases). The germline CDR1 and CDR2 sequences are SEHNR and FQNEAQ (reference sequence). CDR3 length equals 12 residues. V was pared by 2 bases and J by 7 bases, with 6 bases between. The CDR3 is CASSLKGNEQFF. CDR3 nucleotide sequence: TGTGCCAGCAGCTTAAAGGGGAATGAGCAGTTCTTC.

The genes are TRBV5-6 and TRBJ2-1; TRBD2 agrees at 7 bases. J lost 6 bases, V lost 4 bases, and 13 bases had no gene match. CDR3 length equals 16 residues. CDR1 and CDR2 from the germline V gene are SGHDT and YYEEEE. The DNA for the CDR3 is TGTGCCAGCAGCCTATACTCCGGGACTATGGTCAATGAGCAGTTCTTC. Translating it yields CASSLYSGTMVNEQFF.

The CDR3 sequence: CASSVSGRGNTGELFF. The CDR3 DNA reads as TGTGCCAGCAGCGTCTCTGGGCGGGGGAACACCGGGGAGCTGTTTTTT. The chain links TRBV9 to TRBJ2-2, with a possible D match to TRBD2 (6 bases). The CDR3 loop spans 16 amino acids. Germline lookup yields CDR1 SGDLS and CDR2 YYNGEE. V was cut by 2 bases and J by 1 base, with 12 bases left in between.

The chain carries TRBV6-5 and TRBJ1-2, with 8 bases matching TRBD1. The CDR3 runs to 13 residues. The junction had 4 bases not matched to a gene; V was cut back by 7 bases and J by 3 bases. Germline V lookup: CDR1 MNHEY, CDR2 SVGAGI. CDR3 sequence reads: CASKSRGHYGYTF. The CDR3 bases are TGTGCCAGCAAAAGCAGGGGGCACTATGGCTACACCTTC.

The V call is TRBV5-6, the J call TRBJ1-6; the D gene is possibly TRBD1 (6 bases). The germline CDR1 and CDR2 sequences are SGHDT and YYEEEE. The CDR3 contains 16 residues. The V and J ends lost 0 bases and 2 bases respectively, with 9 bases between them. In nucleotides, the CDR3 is TGTGCCAGCAGCTTGGTGCGGGGGCCCTATAATTCACCCCTCCACTTT. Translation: CASSLVRGPYNSPLHF.

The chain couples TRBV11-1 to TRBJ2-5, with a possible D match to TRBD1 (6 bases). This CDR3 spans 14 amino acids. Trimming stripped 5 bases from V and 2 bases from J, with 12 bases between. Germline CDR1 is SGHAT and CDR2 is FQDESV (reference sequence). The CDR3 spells CASSPNRDQETQYF. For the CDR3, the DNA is TGTGCCAGCAGCCCCAACAGGGATCAAGAGACCCAGTACTTC.

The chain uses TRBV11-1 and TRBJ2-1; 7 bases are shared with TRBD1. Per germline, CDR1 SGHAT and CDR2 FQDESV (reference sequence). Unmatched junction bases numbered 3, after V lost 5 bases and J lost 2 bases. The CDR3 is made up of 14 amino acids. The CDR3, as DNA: TGTGCCAGCAGCCCAACAGGGGCCTACAATGAGCAGTTCTTC. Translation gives CASSPTGAYNEQFF.

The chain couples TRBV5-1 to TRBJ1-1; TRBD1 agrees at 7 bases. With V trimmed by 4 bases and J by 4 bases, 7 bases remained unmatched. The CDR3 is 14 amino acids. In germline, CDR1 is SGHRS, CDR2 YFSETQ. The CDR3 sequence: CASSVGTVATEAFF. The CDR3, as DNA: TGCGCCAGCAGCGTTGGGACAGTGGCCACTGAAGCTTTCTTT.

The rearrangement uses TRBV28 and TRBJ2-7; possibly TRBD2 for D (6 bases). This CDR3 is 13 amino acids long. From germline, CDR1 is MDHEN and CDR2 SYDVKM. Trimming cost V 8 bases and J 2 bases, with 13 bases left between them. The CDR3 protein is CASLASDAYEQYF. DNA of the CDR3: TGTGCCAGCCTCGCTAGCGACGCCTACGAGCAGTACTTC.

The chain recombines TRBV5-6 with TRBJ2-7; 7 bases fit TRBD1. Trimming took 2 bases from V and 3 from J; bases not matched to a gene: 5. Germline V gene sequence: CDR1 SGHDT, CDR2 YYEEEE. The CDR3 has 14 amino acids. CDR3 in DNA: TGTGCCAGCAGCTTTTACGGGACAGACTACGAGCAGTACTTC. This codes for CASSFYGTDYEQYF.

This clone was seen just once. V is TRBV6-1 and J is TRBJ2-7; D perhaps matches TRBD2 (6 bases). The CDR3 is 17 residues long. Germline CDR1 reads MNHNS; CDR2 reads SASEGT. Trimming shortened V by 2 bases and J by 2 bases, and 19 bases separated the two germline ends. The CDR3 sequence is CASSEPEIQGGAYEQYF. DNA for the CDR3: TGTGCCAGCAGTGAACCCGAGATACAAGGAGGGGCCTACGAGCAGTACTTC.

CDR3 sequence: CASTLLADTGNEQFF. CDR3 in DNA: TGTGCCAGCACTCTCCTGGCGGACACCGGCAATGAGCAGTTCTTC. The V call is TRBV6-1, the J call TRBJ2-1; D possibly corresponds to TRBD1 (5 bases). Per the germline V gene, CDR1 is MNHNS and CDR2 is SASEGT. The CDR3 spans 15 residues. V was trimmed by 7 bases and J by 6 bases, leaving 19 bases between them.

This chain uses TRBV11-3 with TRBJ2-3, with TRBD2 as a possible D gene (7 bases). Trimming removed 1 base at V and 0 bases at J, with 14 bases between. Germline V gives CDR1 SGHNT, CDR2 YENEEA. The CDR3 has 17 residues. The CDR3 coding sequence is TGTGCCAGCAGCTTAGGAGGAGGGGGGGTTAGCACAGATACGCAGTATTTT. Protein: CASSLGGGGVSTDTQYF.

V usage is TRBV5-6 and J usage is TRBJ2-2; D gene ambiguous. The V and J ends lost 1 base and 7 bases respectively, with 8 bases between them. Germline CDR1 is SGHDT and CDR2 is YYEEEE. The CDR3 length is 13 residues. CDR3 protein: CASSLSESGELFF. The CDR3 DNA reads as TGTGCCAGCAGCTTGAGCGAAAGCGGGGAGCTGTTTTTT.

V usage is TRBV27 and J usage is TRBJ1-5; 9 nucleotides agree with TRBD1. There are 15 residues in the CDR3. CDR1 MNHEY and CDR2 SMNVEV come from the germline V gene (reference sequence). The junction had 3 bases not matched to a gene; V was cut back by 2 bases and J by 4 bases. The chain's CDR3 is CASSLRGTGNQPQHF. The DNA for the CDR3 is TGTGCCAGCAGTTTAAGGGGGACAGGGAATCAGCCCCAGCATTTT.

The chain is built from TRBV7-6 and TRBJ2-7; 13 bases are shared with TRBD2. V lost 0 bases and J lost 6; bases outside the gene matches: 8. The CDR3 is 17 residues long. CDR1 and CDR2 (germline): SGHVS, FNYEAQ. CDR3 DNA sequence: TGTGCCAGCAGCTTAGCACTACTAGCGGGAGGGCCGTCCGAGCAGTACTTC. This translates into CASSLALLAGGPSEQYF.

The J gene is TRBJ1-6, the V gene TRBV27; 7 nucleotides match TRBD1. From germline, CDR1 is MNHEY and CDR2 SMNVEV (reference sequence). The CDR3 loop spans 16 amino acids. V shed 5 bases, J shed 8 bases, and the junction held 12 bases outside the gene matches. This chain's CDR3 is CASSTRQGMRDSPLHF. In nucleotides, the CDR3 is TGTGCCAGCAGTACACGACAGGGTATGAGGGATTCACCCCTCCACTTT.